The 30 T cell receptor beta chains below all came from one sample that was sequenced in a study of blood T cell repertoires in COVID-19. The method was immunoSEQ multiplex PCR; TCRdb's version includes in-frame clones alone and lacks a portion of them. The table lists 200,000 to 250,000 clones, roughly 86% of them singletons, with approximately 2% in the top ten. Sequencing used PBMCs or T cells enriched from blood (not recorded which). Receptor source: a woman between 50 and 59 years old who had recovered from COVID-19.

The rearrangement uses TRBV29-1 and TRBJ1-1, with 8 bases identical to TRBD1. There are 13 residues in the CDR3. Germline loops: CDR1 SQVTM, CDR2 ANQGSEA. V shed 2 bases and J 4 bases; nucleotides not matched to a gene: 3. DNA for the CDR3: TGCAGCGTTGAATCACAGGGGGTCACTGAAGCTTTCTTT. This gives the protein CSVESQGVTEAFF.

This chain links TRBV7-9 with TRBJ2-3; tentative D call: TRBD1 (5 bases). Germline-derived CDR1 and CDR2 are SEHNR and FQNEAQ (reference sequence). Trimming removed 11 bases at V and 3 bases at J, with 15 bases between. CDR3 length: 13 residues. CDR3 nucleotide sequence: TGTGCCTACCTAGGGGCAGGGACAGATACGCAGTATTTT. It translates to CAYLGAGTDTQYF.

The chain combines TRBV21-1 with TRBJ2-7; the listed D gene, TRBD1, was not tested against the DNA. TRBV21-1 is assigned pseudogene status. The CDR3 has 11 residues. CDR3 region: CASSVQYEQYF. The CDR3 coding sequence is TGTGCCAGCAGCGTACAATACGAGCAGTACTTC.

This clone was counted once. This sequence joins TRBV11-2 and TRBJ2-3; D gene uncertain. CDR1 is SGHAT and CDR2 is FQNNGV in the germline V gene. Trimming cost V 0 bases and J 3 bases, with 13 bases left between them. The CDR3 contains 16 residues. CDR3 loop: CASSLDLPQITDTQYF. The CDR3 nucleotides are TGTGCCAGCAGCTTAGATCTCCCCCAGATAACAGATACGCAGTATTTT. The full variable domain, in which reference TRBV11-2 and TRBJ2-3 provide the parts outside the CDR3, is EAGVAQSPRYKIIEKRQSVAFWCNPISGHATLYWYQQILGQGPKLLIQFQNNGVVDDSQLPKDRFSAERLKGVDSTLKIQPAKLEDSAVYLCASSLDLPQITDTQYFGPGTRLTVL.

This sequence joins TRBV11-3 and TRBJ2-1; D might be TRBD2 (7 bases). V was trimmed by 1 base and J by 4 bases, leaving 11 bases between them. Germline V lookup: CDR1 SGHNT, CDR2 YENEEA. The CDR3 covers 15 residues. The CDR3 loop is CASSLGGGHYNEQFF. The CDR3 nucleotides are TGTGCCAGCAGCTTAGGGGGGGGCCATTACAATGAGCAGTTCTTC.

V and J are TRBV6-1 and TRBJ1-2; D remains unclear. Trimming pared 1 base from V and 7 bases from J, leaving 10 bases between. The CDR3 runs 13 residues. Germline V CDR1 and CDR2: MNHNS, SASEGT. The DNA for the CDR3 is TGTGCCAGCAGTGAAGAGGTCGGCGGTGGCTACACCTTC. Protein: CASSEEVGGGYTF.

The V gene is TRBV13, the J gene TRBJ2-7; D remains ambiguous. CDR3 length: 10 residues. Germline V gives CDR1 PRHDT, CDR2 FYEKMQ (reference sequence). Deletions cut 4 bases from V and 7 bases from J, with 5 bases between. The CDR3 here is CASSWREQYF. CDR3 nucleotides: TGTGCCAGCAGCTGGCGGGAGCAGTACTTC.

The chain joins TRBV5-1 to TRBJ1-4; 10 bases are a match to TRBD1. From germline, CDR1 is SGHRS and CDR2 YFSETQ. V dropped 4 bases and J dropped 8; count of bases not matched to a gene: 11. This CDR3 has 16 residues. Here the CDR3 DNA reads TGCGCCAGCAGCACGACGCGACAGGGGGCCCGCGAAAAACTGTTTTTT. Its protein product is CASSTTRQGAREKLFF.

J is TRBJ1-1 and V is TRBV7-9, with 12 bases fitting TRBD1. The CDR3 spans 15 residues. Germline CDR1 is SEHNR and CDR2 is FQNEAQ (reference sequence). Trimming cost V 6 bases and J 7 bases; bases outside gene matches: 9. The chain's CDR3 is CASSRGQGARHEAFF. CDR3 DNA sequence: TGTGCCAGCAGTCGGGGACAGGGGGCTCGCCATGAAGCTTTCTTT.

The CDR3: CASSLTAGQGVTEAFF. Written as DNA, the CDR3 is TGTGCCAGCAGTTTAACCGCGGGACAGGGAGTCACTGAAGCTTTCTTT. This chain joins TRBV27 and TRBJ1-1; TRBD1 agrees at 9 bases. CDR1 is MNHEY, CDR2 SMNVEV, per germline (reference sequence). This CDR3 spans 16 amino acids. Trimming removed 2 bases from V and 4 bases from J; junction bases left unmatched: 8.

The chain carries TRBV7-3 and TRBJ2-6; D remains unclear. CDR3 length: 16 amino acids. V was shortened by 2 bases and J by 3 bases, with 11 bases between the two germline ends. Germline V gene data show CDR1 as SGHTA and CDR2 as FQGTGA. The CDR3 coding sequence is TGTGCCAGCAGCTTAGGGTGGGCAGGTGGGGCCAACGTCCTGACTTTC. It yields the protein CASSLGWAGGANVLTF.

The J gene is TRBJ2-2, the V gene TRBV7-3; D not resolved. Germline loops: CDR1 SGHTA, CDR2 FQGTGA. This CDR3 has 15 amino acids. V gave up 5 bases and J gave up 5 bases, with 15 bases separating them. The CDR3 sequence: CASSPVSFGTGELFF. The CDR3 DNA follows: TGTGCCAGCAGCCCGGTTAGCTTCGGTACCGGGGAGCTGTTTTTT.

This clone was seen only once. The rearrangement links TRBV12-5 to TRBJ2-7; D unclear. V was shortened by 4 bases and J by 4 bases, with 2 bases between the two germline ends. The germline V gene has CDR1 LGHNT and CDR2 FRNRAP. The CDR3 loop spans 10 amino acids. The CDR3 protein is CASGSYEQYF. The DNA for the CDR3 is TGTGCTAGTGGTTCGTACGAGCAGTACTTC. Drawing the rest from reference TRBV12-5 and TRBJ2-7, the complete variable domain is DARVTQTPRHKVTEMGQEVTMRCQPILGHNTVFWYRQTMMQGLELLAYFRNRAPLDDSGMPKDRFSAEMPDATLATLKIQPSEPRDSAVYFCASGSYEQYFGPGTRLTVT.

The rearrangement uses TRBV7-6 and TRBJ2-1; TRBD2 agrees at 9 bases. The V gene's germline CDR1 is SGHVS and CDR2 FNYEAQ. Trimming removed 1 base from V and 9 bases from J; junction bases left unmatched: 4. The CDR3 is 14 residues long. The CDR3 loop is CASSLGRGGSEQFF. The CDR3 bases are TGTGCCAGCAGCTTAGGGCGGGGGGGCAGTGAGCAGTTCTTC.

V gene TRBV7-2 combines with J gene TRBJ2-7; 7 nucleotides match TRBD1. V gave up 6 bases and J gave up 4 bases; unmatched junction bases: 6. This CDR3 region has 13 residues. Per germline, CDR1 SGHTA and CDR2 FQGNSA. CDR3 sequence (DNA): TGTGCCAGCAGTCCGACAGGGTTTTACGAGCAGTACTTC. This encodes CASSPTGFYEQYF.

J is TRBJ1-1 and V is TRBV28; weak D call: TRBD1 (6 bases). The CDR3 contains 16 residues. V was cut by 4 bases and J by 1 base, with 16 bases left in between. Germline CDR1 MDHEN, CDR2 SYDVKM. In nucleotides, the CDR3 is TGTGCCAGCAGTTCCAATCCCGGGACACCGAACACTGAAGCTTTCTTT. Its protein product is CASSSNPGTPNTEAFF.

The chain's CDR3 is CASSYTRGPYNEQFF. In DNA form, the CDR3 reads TGTGCCAGCAGTTACACCAGGGGTCCCTACAATGAGCAGTTCTTC. This rearrangement joins TRBV6-5 to TRBJ2-1, with D possibly being TRBD1 (6 bases). In germline, CDR1 is MNHEY, CDR2 SVGAGI. Between the trimmed V and J ends, which lost 2 bases and 2 bases, there was a span of 10 bases. CDR3 size: 15 residues.

This clone has a handful of counts. The chain recombines TRBV30 with TRBJ2-2; D might be TRBD1 (8 bases). CDR3 length equals 13 residues. The germline V gene encodes CDR1 GTSNPN and CDR2 SVGIG (reference sequence). Trimming pared 4 bases from V and 4 bases from J, leaving 10 bases between. DNA of the CDR3: TGTGCCTGGAACAGGGGGGGCACCGGGGAGCTGTTTTTT. Translating gives CAWNRGGTGELFF.

The rearrangement links TRBV3-1 (or the pseudogene TRBV3-2) to TRBJ2-1; TRBD2 agrees at 9 bases. CDR1 is LGHDT and CDR2 is YNNKEL in the germline V gene (reference sequence). The length of the CDR3 is 16 residues. J was trimmed by 6 bases and V by 1 base; bases with no gene match: 7. In nucleotides, the CDR3 is TGTGCCAGCAGCCAAGTTTGGGCTAGCGGGACCAATGAGCAGTTCTTC. This gives the protein CASSQVWASGTNEQFF.

The V call is TRBV6-5, the J call TRBJ2-7, with D possibly TRBD1 on 6 matching bases. The CDR3 length is 14 residues. V was clipped by 3 bases and J by 2 bases, with 11 bases between them. Germline V gives CDR1 MNHEY, CDR2 SVGAGI. The CDR3 spells CASSYRQATYEQYF. Written as DNA, the CDR3 is TGTGCCAGCAGTTATCGACAGGCCACCTACGAGCAGTACTTC.

This chain links TRBV29-1 with TRBJ1-2; D unresolved. With 2 bases removed from V and 7 bases from J, the gap between germline ends came to 20 bases. The germline V gene encodes CDR1 SQVTM and CDR2 ANQGSEA. This CDR3 comprises 15 residues. Here the CDR3 reads CSVERTGISRSGYTF. In DNA form, the CDR3 reads TGCAGCGTTGAACGGACGGGGATCTCACGATCTGGCTACACCTTC.

The genes are TRBV5-6 and TRBJ2-2; 7 positions match TRBD1. Germline trimming cut 5 bases from V and 1 base from J; bases unmatched to any gene: 2. Germline V CDR1 and CDR2: SGHDT, YYEEEE. CDR3 length equals 14 residues. The CDR3 sequence: CASRYRGNTGELFF. In nucleotides, the CDR3 is TGTGCCAGCAGATACAGGGGGAACACCGGGGAGCTGTTTTTT.

J is TRBJ1-1 and V is TRBV25-1, with unresolved D. The ends were cut back, 4 bases at V and 0 bases at J, with 12 bases in the middle. This CDR3 spans 15 amino acids. Germline values: CDR1 MGHDK, CDR2 SYGVNS. The chain's CDR3 is CASSGILGMNTEAFF. In nucleotides, the CDR3 is TGTGCCAGCAGTGGTATCCTAGGCATGAACACTGAAGCTTTCTTT.

The chain couples TRBV11-3 to TRBJ2-1, with D maybe TRBD1 (5 bases). Germline V CDR1 and CDR2: SGHNT, YENEEA. The CDR3 runs to 17 residues. V lost 1 base and J lost 2, with 15 bases in between. The CDR3 region has the DNA TGTGCCAGCAGCTTAGGAATCACAAGGGGCACCTACAATGAGCAGTTCTTC. It encodes CASSLGITRGTYNEQFF.

The V gene is TRBV7-3, the J gene TRBJ2-1, with D possibly matching TRBD2 (5 bases). Deletions cut 2 bases from V and 2 bases from J, with 13 bases between. Germline lookup yields CDR1 SGHTA and CDR2 FQGTGA. The CDR3 is 16 residues long. The CDR3 is CASSLRGAATYNEQFF. The CDR3 bases are TGTGCCAGCAGCTTACGGGGTGCGGCAACCTACAATGAGCAGTTCTTC.

The V call is TRBV6-1, the J call TRBJ2-1, with 7 positions matching TRBD1. CDR3 length: 15 amino acids. The V gene end was trimmed by 6 bases and the J gene end by 10 bases; junction bases not matched to a gene: 15. CDR1 is MNHNS, CDR2 SASEGT, per germline. The CDR3 DNA is TGTGCCAGCAGATTATCCGGACAGGCGGCAAAGGAGCAGTTCTTC. Protein: CASRLSGQAAKEQFF.

The chain couples TRBV12-3 or TRBV12-4 to TRBJ1-1; D ambiguous. V lost 6 bases, J lost 5 bases, and 10 bases lay in between. This CDR3 has 12 residues. CDR3 DNA sequence: TGTGCCAGCAGGGGGAGGCTTACTGAAGCTTTCTTT. It is translated as CASRGRLTEAFF.

V and J are TRBV7-2 and TRBJ2-1, with 7 bases fitting TRBD2. V lost 3 bases to trimming and J lost 8 bases; unmatched junction nucleotides: 7. Looked up from germline, CDR1 is SGHTA and CDR2 is FQGNSA. The CDR3 contains 14 residues. The CDR3 DNA sequence: TGTGCCAGCAGCTTTGTCCGGGAGGCGCATGAGCAGTTCTTC. This sequence encodes CASSFVREAHEQFF.

This chain joins TRBV6-2 or TRBV6-3 and TRBJ1-3, with D possibly TRBD1 on 6 matching bases. CDR1 and CDR2 (germline): MNHEY, SVGEGT. The CDR3 consists of 14 residues. The V end lost 2 bases, the J end lost 11 bases, and 16 bases lay between the germline ends. The CDR3 coding sequence is TGTGCCAGCAGTTACCGGGGGGCCTCCGACCCCATATATTTT. As protein: CASSYRGASDPIYF.

The chain joins TRBV6-2 or TRBV6-3 to TRBJ2-4, with unresolved D. V lost 6 bases and J 0 bases, leaving 9 bases between the germline ends. CDR1 MNHEY and CDR2 SVGEGT come from the germline V gene. CDR3 length: 14 amino acids. The CDR3 DNA is TGTGCCAGCAGCCCCGCGGCAGCCAAAAACATTCAGTACTTC. As protein: CASSPAAAKNIQYF.